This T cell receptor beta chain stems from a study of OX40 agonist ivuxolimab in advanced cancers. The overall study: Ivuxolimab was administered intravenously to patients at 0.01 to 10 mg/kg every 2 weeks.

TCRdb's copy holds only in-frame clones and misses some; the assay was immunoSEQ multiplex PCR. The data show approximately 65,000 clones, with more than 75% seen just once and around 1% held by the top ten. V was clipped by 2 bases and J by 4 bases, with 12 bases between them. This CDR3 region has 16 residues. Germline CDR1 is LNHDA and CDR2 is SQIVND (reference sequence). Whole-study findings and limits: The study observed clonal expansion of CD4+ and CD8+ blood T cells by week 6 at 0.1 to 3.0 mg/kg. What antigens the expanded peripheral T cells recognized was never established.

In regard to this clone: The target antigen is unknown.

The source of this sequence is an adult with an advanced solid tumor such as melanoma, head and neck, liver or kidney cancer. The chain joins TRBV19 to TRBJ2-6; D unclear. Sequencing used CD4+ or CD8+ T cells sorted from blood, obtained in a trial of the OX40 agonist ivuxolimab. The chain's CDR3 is CASSIFRLGGANVLTF. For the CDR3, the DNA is TGTGCCAGTAGTATATTTCGCTTAGGAGGGGCCAACGTCCTGACTTTC.